Each of the 28 T cell receptor beta chains below was sequenced from the same sample in a study of regulatory T cells in long-lasting Graves disease. Noted time point: persistent/refractory GD, antithyroid drugs over 5 years with positive TRAb. With RNA extracted from PBMCs as input, the TCR library was made. Combining iRepertoire HTBI primers with Arm-PCR of CDR3 regions, the authors built TCR beta libraries. TCRdb re-called the multiplex PCR reads with MiXCR, one entry per CDR3 protein. The data contain almost 350,000 distinct CDR3 sequences, around a fifth of them singletons. Specimen: peripheral blood mononuclear cells (PBMCs), collected when the disease was refractory, from a patient treated with antithyroid drugs. These receptors were collected from a female donor with Graves disease.

This clonotype was picked up many times. The chain carries TRBV2 and TRBJ1-6; D gene uncertain. Germline lookup yields CDR1 SNHLY and CDR2 FYNNEI. V was trimmed by 0 bases and J by 9 bases, leaving 18 bases between them. CDR3 length equals 17 residues. CDR3 in DNA: TGTGCCAGCAGTGAAGCGCTTCAGAAGATTGGTGGTTCACCCCTCCACTTT. This gives the protein CASSEALQKIGGSPLHF.

The sample holds many counts of this clonotype. This sequence joins TRBV7-2 and TRBJ1-2, with D perhaps matching TRBD1 (6 bases). V lost 5 bases and J 7 bases, leaving 14 bases between the germline ends. This CDR3 region has 13 residues. CDR1 and CDR2 (germline): SGHTA, FQGNSA. The CDR3 sequence is CASSKGGGSGYTF. CDR3 nucleotides: TGTGCCAGCAGCAAAGGAGGGGGGTCTGGCTACACCTTC.

This clonotype occurred many times. The chain carries TRBV10-3 and TRBJ1-1; D is undetermined. Germline CDR1 and CDR2: ENHRY and SYGVKD. The germline V and J ends were trimmed by 5 bases and 2 bases, with 6 bases remaining between them. The CDR3 totals 12 residues. The CDR3 DNA follows: TGTGCCATCAGTACAGTAAACACTGAAGCTTTCTTT. Encoded protein: CAISTVNTEAFF.

The sample holds many counts of this clonotype. J is TRBJ1-2 and V is TRBV5-6, with TRBD1 matching 7 bases. Germline V CDR1 and CDR2: SGHDT, YYEEEE. V was pared by 5 bases and J by 4 bases, with 5 bases of the junction left unmatched. This CDR3 is 13 amino acids long. The CDR3 nucleotides are TGTGCCAGCAGTTCGACAGGGCCCTATGGCTACACCTTC. Protein sequence: CASSSTGPYGYTF.

This clonotype was observed many times. The rearrangement joins TRBV2 to TRBJ2-5; D possibly uses TRBD1 or TRBD2 (5 bases each). Germline CDR1 and CDR2: SNHLY and FYNNEI. The CDR3 consists of 13 residues. Trimming pared 6 bases from V and 0 bases from J, leaving 8 bases between. The DNA of the CDR3 is TGTGCCAGCAGCGGGACCGACCAAGAGACCCAGTACTTC. It codes for CASSGTDQETQYF. Based on the CDR3 plus reference TRBV2 and TRBJ2-5, the full variable domain is EPEVTQTPSHQVTQMGQEVILRCVPISNHLYFYWYRQILGQKVEFLVSFYNNEISEKSEIFDDQFSVERPDGSNFTLKIRSTKLEDSAMYFCASSGTDQETQYFGPGTRLLVL.

This clonotype was counted many times. The chain combines TRBV12-3 or TRBV12-4 with TRBJ2-5, with D possibly TRBD1 on 5 matching bases. The V end lost 1 base, the J end lost 2 bases, and 11 bases lay between the germline ends. CDR3 length: 15 residues. CDR3 DNA sequence: TGTGCCAGCAGTTTAGATTGGGCAGGGCAAGAGACCCAGTACTTC. Protein: CASSLDWAGQETQYF.

This clonotype was detected ten times or more. The chain links TRBV6-1 to TRBJ1-4, with a possible D match to TRBD1 (5 bases). CDR1 and CDR2 (germline): MNHNS, SASEGT. V was pared by 3 bases and J by 2 bases, with 10 bases between. CDR3 length: 15 amino acids. DNA of the CDR3: TGTGCCAGCAGTGAGGAGGGGTCGACTAATGAAAAACTGTTTTTT. Its translation: CASSEEGSTNEKLFF.

This clonotype was counted only a few times. V is TRBV9 and J is TRBJ1-5; the D is unclear. The CDR3 extends over 18 amino acids. Germline V gives CDR1 SGDLS, CDR2 YYNGEE. Trimming took off 4 bases at V and 1 base at J, with 21 bases between the two ends. For the CDR3, the DNA is TGTGCCAGCAGCTCCTGCGATACGGCAGGAAGGAGCAATCAGCCCCAGCATTTT. Translating it yields CASSSCDTAGRSNQPQHF.

The V and J genes are TRBV19 and TRBJ2-5, with D perhaps given as TRBD1 or TRBD2 (5 bases each). Trimming took 6 bases from V and 5 from J, leaving 19 bases between them. Germline CDR1 LNHDA, CDR2 SQIVND (reference sequence). This CDR3 spans 15 amino acids. The CDR3 protein is CASRTGLWDGETQYF. CDR3 coding DNA: TGTGCCAGTAGAACCGGGCTTTGGGACGGGGAGACCCAGTACTTC.

This clonotype was counted at least ten times. This rearrangement joins TRBV11-1 to TRBJ1-1; a possible D gene is TRBD1 (5 bases). This CDR3 region has 14 residues. The germline CDR1 and CDR2 sequences are SGHAT and FQDESV (reference sequence). Trimming shortened V by 4 bases and J by 4 bases, and 13 bases separated the two germline ends. CDR3 loop: CASSSRAMGTEAFF. The CDR3 DNA reads TGTGCCAGCAGCTCCAGGGCGATGGGCACTGAAGCTTTCTTT. The full variable domain, completed using reference TRBV11-1 and TRBJ1-1, is EAEVAQSPRYKITEKSQAVAFWCDPISGHATLYWYRQILGQGPELLVQFQDESVVDDSQLPKDRFSAERLKGVDSTLKIQPAELGDSAMYLCASSSRAMGTEAFFGQGTRLTVV.

This clonotype was counted between two and nine times. V is TRBV20-1 and J is TRBJ2-4, with TRBD2 identical over 9 bases. Germline CDR1 is DFQATT and CDR2 is SNEGSKA (reference sequence). The CDR3 has 16 residues. V shed 0 bases, J shed 5 bases, and the junction held 8 bases outside the gene matches. CDR3 nucleotide sequence: TGCAGTGCTAGAGATCTGGGCGGGAGGGCCGAAAACATTCAGTACTTC. Protein product: CSARDLGGRAENIQYF.

The chain joins TRBV11-2 to TRBJ2-2, with 14 bases matching TRBD2. J gave up 7 bases and V 5 bases, and 3 bases lay outside the gene matches. This CDR3 has 15 residues. Germline CDR1 reads SGHAT; CDR2 reads FQNNGV. CDR3 loop: CASSRLAGGRGELFF. CDR3 nucleotides: TGTGCCAGCAGCCGACTAGCGGGGGGGCGCGGGGAGCTGTTTTTT.

This clonotype was seen many times. The V call is TRBV11-2, the J call TRBJ1-1; D remains unclear. V dropped 2 bases and J dropped 8 bases, with 18 bases sitting between them. The CDR3 consists of 15 residues. Looked up from germline, CDR1 is SGHAT and CDR2 is FQNNGV. CDR3 in amino acids: CASSLIRGRRVEAFF. CDR3 DNA sequence: TGTGCCAGCAGCTTAATCCGTGGGAGGAGGGTGGAAGCTTTCTTT.

The genes are TRBV14 and TRBJ1-1, with D maybe TRBD1 (6 bases). This CDR3 has 18 amino acids. Per the germline V gene, CDR1 is SGHDN and CDR2 is FVKESK. V gave up 2 bases and J gave up 0 bases, with 19 bases separating them. The CDR3 DNA follows: TGTGCCAGCAGCCAATCGATAGGGGGAAGAATGCTGAACACTGAAGCTTTCTTT. Protein sequence: CASSQSIGGRMLNTEAFF.

This clonotype was recorded a few times. The gene calls are TRBV2 and TRBJ1-4; the D gene is possibly TRBD1 (6 bases). The germline V gene encodes CDR1 SNHLY and CDR2 FYNNEI. The CDR3 contains 15 residues. The V end lost 6 bases, the J end lost 5 bases, and 16 bases lay between the germline ends. CDR3 coding DNA: TGTGCCAGCAGAACGACAGGCCTTCCCAATGAAAAACTGTTTTTT. Its translation is CASRTTGLPNEKLFF.

Ten or more counts support this clonotype. The gene calls are TRBV30 and TRBJ2-4, with 7 nucleotides matching TRBD2. V was pared by 2 bases and J by 2 bases, with 6 bases of the junction left unmatched. Germline loops: CDR1 GTSNPN, CDR2 SVGIG (reference sequence). The CDR3 is 15 amino acids. CDR3 residues: CAWSPLGGTKNIQYF. In nucleotides, the CDR3 is TGTGCCTGGAGTCCCCTGGGGGGGACCAAAAACATTCAGTACTTC.

This clonotype has ten or more counts. This rearrangement joins TRBV24-1 to TRBJ2-7; no definite D call. Germline loops: CDR1 KGHDR, CDR2 SFDVKD. Trimming left V 7 bases short and J 0 bases short, with 12 bases between. The CDR3 is 14 amino acids. Here the CDR3 DNA reads TGTGCCACCAGAGACACTGCGAGCTCCTACGAGCAGTACTTC. It encodes CATRDTASSYEQYF.

This clonotype came up a few times. The rearrangement links TRBV3-1 to TRBJ1-1, with a possible D match to TRBD1 (5 bases). This CDR3 region has 14 residues. The V and J ends lost 4 bases and 4 bases respectively, with 13 bases between them. CDR1 is LGHDT and CDR2 is YNNKEL in the germline V gene (reference sequence). The DNA of the CDR3 is TGTGCCAGCAGCCCACAGGTTCGGGCCACTGAAGCTTTCTTT. Amino acids: CASSPQVRATEAFF. Looking up the rest from reference TRBV3-1 and TRBJ1-1 gives the full variable domain: DTAVSQTPKYLVTQMGNDKSIKCEQNLGHDTMYWYKQDSKKFLKIMFSYNNKELIINETVPNRFSPKSPDKAHLNLHINSLELGDSAVYFCASSPQVRATEAFFGQGTRLTVV.

This clonotype was counted once. The chain employs TRBV27 and TRBJ2-6, with TRBD2 as a possible D gene (7 bases). The CDR3 consists of 18 residues. The V and J ends lost 2 bases and 0 bases respectively, with 14 bases between them. Germline CDR1 reads MNHEY; CDR2 reads SMNVEV (reference sequence). CDR3 amino acids: CASSLETGGLSGANVLTF. DNA of the CDR3: TGTGCCAGCAGTTTAGAAACCGGGGGGCTCTCTGGGGCCAACGTCCTGACTTTC.

J is TRBJ2-7 and V is TRBV20-1; 8 nucleotides line up with TRBD2. V lost 3 bases, J lost 6 bases, and 13 bases stayed unmatched. Germline V gives CDR1 DFQATT, CDR2 SNEGSKA (reference sequence). The CDR3 extends over 15 amino acids. This CDR3 reads CSARGSGRARGEQYF. CDR3 in DNA: TGCAGTGCTAGGGGGTCCGGGAGGGCAAGGGGCGAGCAGTACTTC.

The CDR3 DNA is TGTGCCAGCAATCAGGGGCCAGATACGCAGTATTTT. Translated, it gives CASNQGPDTQYF. The chain joins TRBV2 to TRBJ2-3; a possible D gene is TRBD1 (6 bases). The length of the CDR3 is 12 residues. Per the germline V gene, CDR1 is SNHLY and CDR2 is FYNNEI. Trimming removed 7 bases at V and 4 bases at J, with 9 bases between.

This clonotype was recorded many times. The rearrangement links TRBV12-3 or TRBV12-4 to TRBJ1-2, with D hard to call. This CDR3 has 13 amino acids. Trimming removed 3 bases from V and 2 bases from J, with 7 bases in between. In DNA, the CDR3 is TGTGCCAGCAGTTTTGGGGAGAACTATGGCTACACCTTC. This encodes CASSFGENYGYTF.

The V call is TRBV5-1, the J call TRBJ1-6; D perhaps matches TRBD1 (5 bases). Deletions cut 0 bases from V and 1 base from J, with 14 bases between. The CDR3 has 18 amino acids. CDR1 is SGHRS, CDR2 YFSETQ, per germline. CDR3 nucleotides: TGCGCCAGCAGCTTGGGATCGGGGGACGGTTCCTATAATTCACCCCTCCACTTT. Translation gives CASSLGSGDGSYNSPLHF. The full variable domain, completed using reference TRBV5-1 and TRBJ1-6, is KAGVTQTPRYLIKTRGQQVTLSCSPISGHRSVSWYQQTPGQGLQFLFEYFSETQRNKGNFPGRFSGRQFSNSRSEMNVSTLELGDSALYLCASSLGSGDGSYNSPLHFGNGTRLTVT.

This clonotype was observed many times. The chain has TRBV18 and TRBJ2-5; no definite D call. V lost 2 bases and J lost 2, with 6 bases in between. Per germline, CDR1 KGHSH and CDR2 LQKENI. The CDR3 is 13 residues long. CDR3 coding DNA: TGTGCCAGCTCACCAGGGATGCAAGAGACCCAGTACTTC. As protein: CASSPGMQETQYF.

This clonotype was seen only a few times. This rearrangement joins TRBV12-3 or TRBV12-4 to TRBJ1-3; unclear D gene. CDR3 length: 13 residues. Trimming removed 1 base from V and 4 bases from J, with 5 bases in between. CDR3 bases: TGTGCCAGCAGTTTAGTGCAGGGAAACACCATATATTTT. Translation: CASSLVQGNTIYF.

V gene TRBV4-1 combines with J gene TRBJ1-4; D not resolved. This CDR3 contains 16 residues. Germline-derived CDR1 and CDR2 are MGHRA and YSYEKL. V shed 4 bases and J shed 0 bases, with 12 bases lying between them. In DNA, the CDR3 is TGCGCCAGCAGCCCTGTTGAGTTCTCAACTAATGAAAAACTGTTTTTT. Translating gives CASSPVEFSTNEKLFF.

This clonotype was detected only a few times. The chain links TRBV4-3 to TRBJ1-1, with D unresolved. V gave up 0 bases and J gave up 5 bases, with 13 bases separating them. This CDR3 is built from 15 residues. The germline CDR1 and CDR2 sequences are LGHNA and YSLEER. The CDR3 is CASSQDTKGLTEAFF. In nucleotides, the CDR3 is TGCGCCAGCAGCCAAGACACCAAAGGGCTGACTGAAGCTTTCTTT.

This clonotype was picked up many times. V and J are TRBV28 and TRBJ1-5; 9 bases map to TRBD1. This CDR3 is 18 amino acids long. V trimming: 6 bases; J trimming: 1 base; junction bases outside the gene matches: 13. Germline V gives CDR1 MDHEN, CDR2 SYDVKM. The CDR3 nucleotides are TGTGCCAGCAGCCCGGCCGGGACAGGGCCGTACAGCAATCAGCCCCAGCATTTT. Encoded protein: CASSPAGTGPYSNQPQHF. The whole variable domain, filled in from reference TRBV28 and TRBJ1-5, reads DVKVTQSSRYLVKRTGEKVFLECVQDMDHENMFWYRQDPGLGLRLIYFSYDVKMKEKGDIPEGYSVSREKKERFSLILESASTNQTSMYLCASSPAGTGPYSNQPQHFGDGTRLSIL.